This paragraph covers one TCR beta chain sequence. TCRdb keeps only in-frame clones here, not all; method: immunoSEQ multiplex PCR. The sample yields approximately 120,000 clones, about 82% seen once. These data are taken from a study of blood T cell repertoires in COVID-19. Study details: In each case, the material was cDNA or gDNA derived from T cells, B-cell-depleted T cells, or PBMCs.

Material for sequencing was peripheral blood. The TCR comes from a human donor in a cohort sampled during active COVID-19.

The CDR3 region is CASSWRFNTEAFF. The DNA for the CDR3 is TGTGCCAGCAGTTGGAGGTTTAACACTGAAGCTTTCTTT. This chain joins TRBV28 and TRBJ1-1; no reliable D call. This CDR3 comprises 13 residues. The V and J ends lost 4 bases and 2 bases respectively, with 8 bases between them. CDR1 is MDHEN and CDR2 is SYDVKM in the germline V gene.